Here is one T cell receptor beta chain with its context. Its target is unknown. Per the germline V gene, CDR1 is SNHLY and CDR2 is FYNNEI. The CDR3 extends over 14 amino acids. V shed 5 bases and J 1 base; nucleotides not matched to a gene: 2. Every one of the patients relapsed after autologous stem cell transplantation (brentuximab vedotin exposure was variable). Sequenced by immunoSEQ multiplex PCR; TCRdb stores in-frame clones only, minus some. The data hold under 45,000 clones, with over 60% observed a single time. This sample was taken from a study of PD-1 blockade in classical Hodgkin lymphoma. Study conclusions and caveats: Newly diagnosed patients were reported to exhibit reduced baseline TCR diversity relative to healthy donors. Patients who initiated nivolumab within 1 year of ASCT were excluded. At C4D1, TCR diversity had climbed significantly for CD4+ cells, though not for CD8+ cells.

The sequencing here drew on peripheral blood mononuclear cells (PBMCs), taken at baseline. This TCR came from a human donor with classical Hodgkin lymphoma. The chain links TRBV2 to TRBJ1-5; 7 bases are a match to TRBD1. The CDR3 coding sequence is TGTGCCAGCAGTTTGGGACAGAGCAATCAGCCCCAGCATTTT. Its translation is CASSLGQSNQPQHF.